This TCR beta chain stems from a study of cytomegalovirus exposure and HLA in healthy donors. Overall study: Later, an analysis reported that the 95 to 150 validation repertoires had used the same platform as the roughly 660 first-cohort repertoires.

Libraries were prepared by immunoSEQ multiplex PCR; TCRdb keeps only in-frame clonotypes and omits some of them. The table shows 66,000 or so clones, with around 97% occurring only once. A note on this clone: What it binds is unknown.

Study-level findings and limits: Whilst most TCR sequences proved rare, a subset of public TCRs occurred across many donors.

Trimming cost V 0 bases and J 4 bases; bases outside gene matches: 10. This CDR3 has 18 residues. The V gene's germline CDR1 is SGDLS and CDR2 YYNGEE. This receptor was identified in a young woman in good health and CMV-seropositive. V and J are TRBV9 and TRBJ2-6, with 7 bases fitting TRBD1. The sequencing input was PBMCs. Here the CDR3 DNA reads TGTGCCAGCAGCGTAGTAAGACAGGGTGATCGCGGGGCCAACGTCCTGACTTTC. Protein sequence: CASSVVRQGDRGANVLTF.